The 23 T cell receptor beta chains below come from one sample, sequenced in a study of blood T cell repertoires in COVID-19. Libraries were prepared by immunoSEQ multiplex PCR; TCRdb keeps only in-frame clonotypes and omits some of them. The table has more than 65,000 clones, more than 75% seen once; the top ten hold nearly 8.5%. The sequenced sample was peripheral blood. The receptor source for this set is a human donor in a cohort sampled during active COVID-19.

The chain links TRBV18 to TRBJ1-5; TRBD1 matches 9 bases. The CDR3 totals 15 residues. With V trimmed by 4 bases and J by 9 bases, 10 bases remained unmatched. Germline V gene sequence: CDR1 KGHSH, CDR2 LQKENI. Written as DNA, the CDR3 is TGTGCCAGCTCACTAATAGGGGACAGGGCTCGGCCCCAGCATTTT. It translates to CASSLIGDRARPQHF.

The J gene is TRBJ2-7, the V gene TRBV6-2 or TRBV6-3; 8 bases align to TRBD2. The CDR3 consists of 18 residues. Germline-derived CDR1 and CDR2 are MNHEY and SVGEGT. V trimming: 4 bases; J trimming: 3 bases; junction bases outside the gene matches: 17. The CDR3 sequence is CASSSYSANGTRDYEQYF. The DNA of the CDR3 is TGTGCCAGCAGTTCTTACTCTGCGAACGGGACTAGAGACTACGAGCAGTACTTC.

The chain carries TRBV29-1 and TRBJ1-1; D not resolved. V was trimmed by 1 base and J by 1 base, leaving 13 bases between them. Germline CDR1 reads SQVTM; CDR2 reads ANQGSEA. CDR3 length: 15 residues. The CDR3 DNA reads TGCAGCGTTGAAGCCCGGGAACCTACGAACACTGAAGCTTTCTTT. Translation: CSVEAREPTNTEAFF.

This clone appeared once. The CDR3 loop is CSVGRTGTASTDTQYF. The CDR3 nucleotides are TGCAGCGTTGGACGAACCGGGACAGCTAGCACAGATACGCAGTATTTT. V is TRBV29-1 and J is TRBJ2-3; 7 bases fit TRBD1. Per germline, CDR1 SQVTM and CDR2 ANQGSEA. The CDR3 has 16 amino acids. The V gene end was trimmed by 4 bases and the J gene end by 0 bases; junction bases not matched to a gene: 10.

This chain connects TRBV12-3 or TRBV12-4 to TRBJ2-7; D remains ambiguous. This CDR3 region has 12 residues. V was shortened by 1 base and J by 4 bases, with 5 bases between the two germline ends. In DNA form, the CDR3 reads TGTGCCAGCAGTTTAGTAGTATACGAGCAGTACTTC. Its translation is CASSLVVYEQYF.

The chain has TRBV4-2 and TRBJ1-3; 7 positions agree with TRBD1. This CDR3 region has 18 residues. CDR1 LGHNA and CDR2 YNFKEQ come from the germline V gene. With 6 bases clipped from V and 1 base from J, the junction kept 15 bases outside the gene matches. The CDR3, as DNA: TGTGCCAGCAGACTACGAGGGACAGTCGAGGATTCTGGAAACACCATATATTTT. This gives the protein CASRLRGTVEDSGNTIYF.

The V call is TRBV20-1, the J call TRBJ1-1; the D gene is possibly TRBD1 (5 bases). The CDR3 sequence is 12 residues long. Germline values: CDR1 DFQATT, CDR2 SNEGSKA (reference sequence). V was shortened by 3 bases and J by 4 bases, with 9 bases between the two germline ends. CDR3 region: CSASAGFTEAFF. In nucleotides, the CDR3 is TGCAGTGCTAGTGCAGGGTTCACTGAAGCTTTCTTT.

V gene TRBV11-3 combines with J gene TRBJ1-2; 9 bases are a match to TRBD1. Germline trimming cut 0 bases from V and 0 bases from J; bases unmatched to any gene: 8. The length of the CDR3 is 18 residues. Germline V gene lookup returns CDR1 SGHNT and CDR2 YENEEA. The CDR3 loop reads CASSLEPPGQGSNYGYTF. CDR3 sequence (DNA): TGTGCCAGCAGCTTAGAGCCTCCCGGACAGGGGTCTAACTATGGCTACACCTTC. The complete variable domain, with remaining parts taken from reference TRBV11-3 and TRBJ1-2, reads EAGVVQSPRYKIIEKKQPVAFWCNPISGHNTLYWYLQNLGQGPELLIRYENEEAVDDSQLPKDRFSAERLKGVDSTLKIQPAELGDSAVYLCASSLEPPGQGSNYGYTFGSGTRLTVV.

The CDR3 nucleotides are TGCGCCAGCAGCCACACAGAGACAGGGGCCTACGAGCAGTACTTC. It yields the protein CASSHTETGAYEQYF. V usage is TRBV5-1 and J usage is TRBJ2-7; 8 bases match TRBD1. CDR3 length: 15 amino acids. Germline trimming cut 4 bases from V and 2 bases from J; bases unmatched to any gene: 8. The V gene's germline CDR1 is SGHRS and CDR2 YFSETQ. Full variable domain (remainder filled in from reference TRBV5-1 and TRBJ2-7): KAGVTQTPRYLIKTRGQQVTLSCSPISGHRSVSWYQQTPGQGLQFLFEYFSETQRNKGNFPGRFSGRQFSNSRSEMNVSTLELGDSALYLCASSHTETGAYEQYFGPGTRLTVT.

The chain is built from TRBV9 and TRBJ1-3; D is ambiguous. The CDR3 extends over 15 amino acids. Germline loops: CDR1 SGDLS, CDR2 YYNGEE. The V end was cut by 0 bases, the J end by 1 base, with 8 bases between. The chain's CDR3 is CASSVGGSSGNTIYF. The CDR3, as DNA: TGTGCCAGCAGCGTAGGAGGTTCTTCTGGAAACACCATATATTTT.

This clone was detected once. The chain uses TRBV4-3 and TRBJ2-3; the D gene is possibly TRBD2 (5 bases). V was trimmed by 4 bases and J by 4 bases, leaving 21 bases between them. This CDR3 has 17 residues. The germline gives CDR1 LGHNA, CDR2 YSLEER. CDR3: CASSPSRLHAGADTQYF. The CDR3 coding sequence is TGCGCCAGCAGCCCAAGCAGGCTCCATGCGGGCGCAGATACGCAGTATTTT.

The V and J genes are TRBV3-1 (or the pseudogene TRBV3-2) and TRBJ1-4, with 9 bases aligning to TRBD1. Germline CDR1 LGHDT, CDR2 YNNKEL (reference sequence). The length of the CDR3 is 14 residues. With V trimmed by 4 bases and J by 7 bases, 4 bases remained unmatched. The chain's CDR3 is CASSLGQGSEKLFF. In DNA form, the CDR3 reads TGTGCCAGCAGCCTCGGACAGGGGTCTGAAAAACTGTTTTTT.

Written as DNA, the CDR3 is TGTGCCAGCAGCTTAGAACAGAACGAGCAGTACTTC. Translation gives CASSLEQNEQYF. The chain is built from TRBV7-9 and TRBJ2-7; D call uncertain. Germline-derived CDR1 and CDR2 are SEHNR and FQNEAQ (reference sequence). Between the trimmed V and J ends, which lost 1 base and 5 bases, there was a span of 6 bases. CDR3 length equals 12 residues.

The chain combines TRBV7-2 with TRBJ1-5; 8 bases fit TRBD1. Trimming cost V 3 bases and J 5 bases; bases outside gene matches: 3. Per the germline V gene, CDR1 is SGHTA and CDR2 is FQGNSA. The CDR3 length is 14 residues. This CDR3 is CASSFGTGDQPQHF. For the CDR3, the DNA is TGTGCCAGCAGCTTCGGGACAGGAGATCAGCCCCAGCATTTT. The entire variable domain, with the rest obtained from reference TRBV7-2 and TRBJ1-5, is as follows: GAGVSQSPSNKVTEKGKDVELRCDPISGHTALYWYRQSLGQGLEFLIYFQGNSAPDKSGLPSDRFSAERTGGSVSTLTIQRTQQEDSAVYLCASSFGTGDQPQHFGDGTRLSIL.

This sequence joins TRBV4-1 and TRBJ1-6; no reliable D call. Germline CDR1 is MGHRA and CDR2 is YSYEKL. This CDR3 has 14 amino acids. V was clipped by 2 bases and J by 5 bases, with 7 bases between them. CDR3 coding DNA: TGCGCCAGCAGCCAATCCGGGGATAATTCACCCCTCCACTTT. This gives the protein CASSQSGDNSPLHF.

The chain carries TRBV9 and TRBJ2-5; 11 bases agree with TRBD2. The germline CDR1 and CDR2 sequences are SGDLS and YYNGEE. The CDR3 runs to 16 residues. V shed 4 bases and J 1 base; nucleotides not matched to a gene: 6. CDR3 in amino acids: CASSRLSGGAQETQYF. As DNA, the CDR3 is TGTGCCAGCAGCCGACTTAGCGGGGGGGCCCAAGAGACCCAGTACTTC.

The chain recombines TRBV18 with TRBJ2-1; the match to TRBD2 covers 8 bases. Germline V gene lookup returns CDR1 KGHSH and CDR2 LQKENI. Trimming removed 2 bases from V and 4 bases from J; junction bases left unmatched: 4. The length of the CDR3 is 15 residues. The CDR3 loop is CASSPGGGIYNEQFF. The CDR3 nucleotides are TGTGCCAGCTCACCAGGCGGGGGGATTTACAATGAGCAGTTCTTC.

V is TRBV3-1 (or the pseudogene TRBV3-2) and J is TRBJ1-1, with D maybe TRBD1 (5 bases). CDR1 LGHDT and CDR2 YNNKEL come from the germline V gene (reference sequence). This CDR3 contains 14 residues. Trimming took 4 bases from V and 0 from J, leaving 9 bases between them. The CDR3 bases are TGTGCCAGCAGCCGGGACTTTCTGAACACTGAAGCTTTCTTT. Translating it yields CASSRDFLNTEAFF.

The V gene is TRBV6-5, the J gene TRBJ1-2; 10 positions match TRBD1. Per the germline V gene, CDR1 is MNHEY and CDR2 is SVGAGI. The CDR3 is 14 residues long. The trim removed 8 bases at V and 8 bases at J, leaving 11 bases unmatched. The CDR3 is CASGGQGDTEGYTF. CDR3 in DNA: TGTGCCAGCGGCGGACAGGGGGACACCGAAGGCTACACCTTC.

The rearrangement links TRBV5-6 to TRBJ2-7, with TRBD1 matching over 7 bases. Germline V gene sequence: CDR1 SGHDT, CDR2 YYEEEE. The CDR3 contains 14 residues. J was trimmed by 2 bases and V by 4 bases; bases with no gene match: 6. This CDR3 reads CASSPGQRTYEQYF. CDR3 DNA: TGTGCCAGCAGCCCGGGACAGAGAACCTACGAGCAGTACTTC.

The genes are TRBV11-2 and TRBJ2-7, with D perhaps TRBD1 (6 bases). CDR3 length: 13 amino acids. Trimming shortened V by 7 bases and J by 5 bases, and 15 bases separated the two germline ends. The V gene's germline CDR1 is SGHAT and CDR2 FQNNGV. CDR3 amino acids: CASIRYRDNEQYF. CDR3 nucleotides: TGTGCCAGCATCCGATACCGGGACAACGAGCAGTACTTC.

J is TRBJ1-1 and V is TRBV11-2; 8 bases are a match to TRBD1. CDR1 is SGHAT, CDR2 FQNNGV, per germline. CDR3 length: 17 amino acids. With V trimmed by 4 bases and J by 0 bases, 10 bases remained unmatched. CDR3 sequence (DNA): TGTGCCAGCAGCTCAGGACAGGGACGCGGAATGAACACTGAAGCTTTCTTT. It encodes CASSSGQGRGMNTEAFF.

The chain combines TRBV7-8 with TRBJ1-1, with a weak D call TRBD1 (6 bases). The CDR3 sequence is 14 residues long. V was trimmed by 5 bases and J by 4 bases, leaving 14 bases between them. Germline V lookup: CDR1 SGHVS, CDR2 FQNEAQ. Here the CDR3 reads CASSGGQTSTEAFF. Here the CDR3 DNA reads TGTGCCAGCAGCGGTGGACAGACCAGCACTGAAGCTTTCTTT.